A single sample gave rise to the 24 T cell receptor beta chains below, sequenced in a study of shared clonotypes between healthy human individuals. TCRdb's copy holds only in-frame clones and misses some; the assay was immunoSEQ multiplex PCR. The sample carries roughly 300,000 clones, roughly 87% recorded once. Material: memory CD8+ T cells sorted from blood. As to subset: CD45RO+ cells pooled with CCR7-negative TemRA cells. These receptors came from a young man in good health.

The chain combines TRBV28 with TRBJ2-5; 9 bases are shared with TRBD2. V shed 2 bases, J shed 0 bases, and the junction held 7 bases outside the gene matches. CDR3 length: 17 residues. The germline V gene has CDR1 MDHEN and CDR2 SYDVKM. CDR3 amino acids: CASSLVAGDTYQETQYF. CDR3 in DNA: TGTGCCAGCAGTTTAGTAGCGGGGGACACGTACCAAGAGACCCAGTACTTC.

V usage is TRBV11-2 and J usage is TRBJ2-3; no clear D. The CDR3 runs to 15 residues. Trimming left V 1 base short and J 2 bases short, with 10 bases between. CDR1 and CDR2 (germline): SGHAT, FQNNGV. The CDR3 is CASSLGPTATDTQYF. The CDR3 bases are TGTGCCAGCAGCTTAGGTCCAACGGCCACAGATACGCAGTATTTT.

V usage is TRBV6-5 and J usage is TRBJ2-2, with 10 bases that match TRBD2. This CDR3 comprises 15 residues. The junction had 8 bases not matched to a gene; V was cut back by 6 bases and J by 7 bases. Germline values: CDR1 MNHEY, CDR2 SVGAGI. In DNA form, the CDR3 reads TGTGCCAGCAGCCTCGGGATAGCGGGAGGCGGGGAGCTGTTTTTT. Residues: CASSLGIAGGGELFF.

The chain joins TRBV27 to TRBJ2-1; 9 bases match TRBD2. V shed 3 bases and J 4 bases; nucleotides not matched to a gene: 16. Per the germline V gene, CDR1 is MNHEY and CDR2 is SMNVEV (reference sequence). The CDR3 is 19 residues long. The CDR3 region has the DNA TGTGCCAGCAGTTTCCTCTCCCCTAGCGGGGCAGGGGCATACAATGAGCAGTTCTTC. It translates to CASSFLSPSGAGAYNEQFF.

In its sample, this clone was seen many times. The V and J genes are TRBV2 and TRBJ2-7; 7 nucleotides align to TRBD1. This CDR3 region has 12 residues. CDR1 is SNHLY, CDR2 FYNNEI, per germline. V dropped 7 bases and J dropped 4; count of bases not matched to a gene: 4. CDR3 sequence (DNA): TGTGCCAGCAAGAGGGACAGTTACGAGCAGTACTTC. Translated, it gives CASKRDSYEQYF.

CDR3 in DNA: TGTGCCAGCTTGGGGGACAGGGGGCAAGTGAGGTACGAGCAGTACTTC. This sequence encodes CASLGDRGQVRYEQYF. This rearrangement joins TRBV2 to TRBJ2-7; 12 bases map to TRBD1. Losses at the gene ends were 8 bases for V and 4 bases for J; bases not matched to a gene: 12. This CDR3 region has 16 residues. Germline loops: CDR1 SNHLY, CDR2 FYNNEI.

Points on this clone: A read error is likely here: a far larger clone is one base away. V gene TRBV9 combines with J gene TRBJ2-7, with TRBD2 matching over 9 bases. With V trimmed by 0 bases and J by 2 bases, 3 bases remained unmatched. Germline values: CDR1 SGDLS, CDR2 YYNGEE. The CDR3 contains 15 residues. The CDR3: CASSVEASGAYEQYF. CDR3 in DNA: TGTGCCAGCAGCGTAGAGGCTAGCGGGGCCTACGAGCAGTACTTC.

The V and J genes are TRBV4-2 and TRBJ1-3; TRBD1 might be the D (5 bases). In germline, CDR1 is LGHNA, CDR2 YNFKEQ. The CDR3 sequence is 18 residues long. The V end was cut by 0 bases, the J end by 7 bases, with 22 bases between. The CDR3 sequence: CASSQEAGLINPSNTIYF. CDR3 nucleotide sequence: TGTGCCAGCAGCCAAGAGGCAGGGCTCATCAATCCTAGTAACACCATATATTTT.

This clone was seen a single time. V usage is TRBV7-2 and J usage is TRBJ2-6; D is uncertain. There are 14 residues in the CDR3. Trimming took off 8 bases at V and 6 bases at J, with 14 bases between the two ends. Germline CDR1 is SGHTA and CDR2 is FQGNSA. The CDR3 DNA follows: TGTGCCAGCTACTACGTGCCCGTGGCCAACGTCCTGACTTTC. This translates into CASYYVPVANVLTF. Full variable domain (rest looked up from reference TRBV7-2 and TRBJ2-6): GAGVSQSPSNKVTEKGKDVELRCDPISGHTALYWYRQSLGQGLEFLIYFQGNSAPDKSGLPSDRFSAERTGGSVSTLTIQRTQQEDSAVYLCASYYVPVANVLTFGAGSRLTVL.

As for this clone: It is likely a read error, because the conserved phenylalanine at the end of the CDR3 is missing. The DNA is omitted, as the CDR3 cannot be located on it reliably, and the CDR3 follows TCRdb's listing. The chain employs TRBV4-1 and TRBJ2-3; the table's D gene call, TRBD2, was not cross checked with the DNA. The CDR3 adds up to 14 amino acids, both ends counted. From germline, CDR1 is MGHRA and CDR2 YSYEKL. The chain's CDR3 is CASSQAEGDTQYFV.

The CDR3 loop reads CASSRYRGDNYGYTF. Written as DNA, the CDR3 is TGTGCCAGCTCACGATACAGGGGTGACAACTATGGCTACACCTTC. The chain couples TRBV18 to TRBJ1-2; 7 bases agree with TRBD1. The J segment lost 2 bases and the V segment lost 4 bases, leaving 7 bases of the junction unmatched. CDR3 length: 15 residues. CDR1 is KGHSH and CDR2 is LQKENI in the germline V gene.

The rearrangement joins TRBV28 to TRBJ2-3; tentatively, D is TRBD2 (6 bases). The germline V gene has CDR1 MDHEN and CDR2 SYDVKM. Between the trimmed V and J ends, which lost 7 bases and 0 bases, there was a span of 17 bases. This CDR3 has 16 residues. The CDR3: CASITSSDSSTDTQYF. The CDR3 nucleotides read TGTGCCAGCATCACTTCTAGCGATTCCAGCACAGATACGCAGTATTTT.

The chain has TRBV19 and TRBJ2-1; D unresolved. The CDR3 covers 11 residues. From germline, CDR1 is LNHDA and CDR2 SQIVND (reference sequence). V was trimmed by 8 bases and J by 6 bases, leaving 8 bases between them. CDR3: CASRSLNEQFF. As DNA, the CDR3 is TGTGCCAGTCGGTCCCTCAATGAGCAGTTCTTC.

The chain employs TRBV4-3 and TRBJ2-7; no reliable D call. The CDR3 runs 16 residues. The V end lost 1 base, the J end lost 5 bases, and 18 bases lay between the germline ends. In germline, CDR1 is LGHNA, CDR2 YSLEER. The CDR3 here is CASSQVDGYAPNEQYF. In DNA, the CDR3 is TGCGCCAGCAGCCAAGTAGACGGGTATGCCCCCAACGAGCAGTACTTC.

This clone was picked up a small number of times. This chain links TRBV6-6 with TRBJ2-3; D call uncertain. Germline assignment: CDR1 MNHNY and CDR2 SVGAGI (reference sequence). The CDR3 extends over 12 amino acids. Trimming shortened V by 1 base and J by 2 bases, and 1 base separated the two germline ends. The CDR3 nucleotides read TGTGCCAGCAGTTACTTCACAGATACGCAGTATTTT. Encoded protein: CASSYFTDTQYF.

The CDR3 sequence is CASSQEDGARGSYEQYF. The CDR3 DNA is TGCGCCAGCAGCCAAGAAGATGGAGCCAGGGGGTCCTACGAGCAGTACTTC. The V gene is TRBV4-1, the J gene TRBJ2-7; 7 bases map to TRBD1. Germline assignment: CDR1 MGHRA and CDR2 YSYEKL. This CDR3 contains 17 residues. Trimming took 0 bases from V and 1 from J; bases not matched to a gene: 9.

This sequence joins TRBV9 and TRBJ2-2; TRBD1 aligns across 10 bases. Losses at the gene ends were 0 bases for V and 1 base for J; bases not matched to a gene: 3. CDR1 and CDR2 from the germline V gene are SGDLS and YYNGEE. The CDR3 runs to 17 residues. CDR3 DNA: TGTGCCAGCAGCGTAGTCAGGGACAGGGGGAACACCGGGGAGCTGTTTTTT. Translation gives CASSVVRDRGNTGELFF.

The chain uses TRBV9 and TRBJ2-7; D perhaps matches TRBD2 (6 bases). Germline CDR1 reads SGDLS; CDR2 reads YYNGEE. The V gene lost 2 bases and the J gene lost 3 bases, with 9 bases spanning the gap. The CDR3 contains 13 residues. The CDR3 here is CASSVDSGYEQYF. The CDR3 coding sequence is TGTGCCAGCAGCGTGGATAGCGGCTACGAGCAGTACTTC.

The J gene is TRBJ2-7, the V gene TRBV7-3; D uncertain. V lost 1 base and J lost 0, with 7 bases in between. In germline, CDR1 is SGHTA, CDR2 FQGTGA. The CDR3 consists of 14 residues. The CDR3 DNA is TGTGCCAGCAGCTTAAGCGCAGGCTCCTACGAGCAGTACTTC. Protein product: CASSLSAGSYEQYF.

A single count supports this clone. V and J are TRBV7-8 and TRBJ2-3; 9 bases match TRBD1. The J segment lost 4 bases and the V segment lost 4 bases, leaving 9 bases of the junction unmatched. CDR1 is SGHVS and CDR2 is FQNEAQ in the germline V gene. CDR3 length equals 16 residues. As DNA, the CDR3 is TGTGCCAGCAGCTCGCCGACAGGGGGGTCGGCAGATACGCAGTATTTT. This codes for CASSSPTGGSADTQYF.

The chain couples TRBV10-3 to TRBJ1-2; TRBD1 might be the D (6 bases). Trimming pared 8 bases from V and 4 bases from J, leaving 20 bases between. The CDR3 is made up of 15 amino acids. Germline-derived CDR1 and CDR2 are ENHRY and SYGVKD. CDR3 sequence: CAIPTLAGGVYGYTF. In DNA, the CDR3 is TGTGCCATCCCTACCCTGGCTGGGGGCGTCTATGGCTACACCTTC.

This sequence joins TRBV4-1 and TRBJ2-2, with 8 bases lining up with TRBD2. V shed 3 bases, J shed 2 bases, and the junction held 5 bases outside the gene matches. Germline V gives CDR1 MGHRA, CDR2 YSYEKL. The CDR3 runs to 16 residues. The CDR3 here is CASSHLAGLNTGELFF. As DNA, the CDR3 is TGCGCCAGCAGCCACCTAGCGGGTCTTAACACCGGGGAGCTGTTTTTT.

The rearrangement joins TRBV11-2 to TRBJ2-2; D call uncertain. Germline assignment: CDR1 SGHAT and CDR2 FQNNGV. With 2 bases removed from V and 5 bases from J, the gap between germline ends came to 9 bases. The CDR3 contains 14 residues. CDR3 sequence: CASSLYLGTGELFF. Here the CDR3 DNA reads TGTGCCAGCAGCTTATATCTCGGGACCGGGGAGCTGTTTTTT.

The V call is TRBV28, the J call TRBJ1-2; possible D gene TRBD1, 5 bases. Trimming pared 3 bases from V and 9 bases from J, leaving 26 bases between. The CDR3 contains 17 residues. Germline V gene data show CDR1 as MDHEN and CDR2 as SYDVKM. The CDR3 coding sequence is TGTGCCAGCAGTTTTATGGGGGACTCATTGCAGCGTCGAAGCTACACCTTC. Its translation: CASSFMGDSLQRRSYTF.